The T cell receptor (beta chain) described here comes from a study of T cells after yellow fever vaccination. This clonotype was seen a handful of times. MiXCR was run by TCRdb on the 5' RACE reads, yielding one entry per CDR3 protein. The data show roughly 310,000 distinct CDR3 sequences, with over 8% seen just once and about a sixth held by the top ten. There are 13 residues in the CDR3. V was pared by 3 bases and J by 8 bases, with 13 bases between. The receptor's source is a man between 18 and 35 years old who received the YFV17D yellow fever vaccine. The chain combines TRBV12-3 or TRBV12-4 with TRBJ1-1, with D tentatively TRBD1 (5 bases). Here the sequenced sample was PBMCs, taken on the day of the first yellow fever vaccination. The CDR3 sequence: CASSFTQGSEAFF. The CDR3 DNA sequence: TGTGCCAGCAGTTTCACGCAGGGTTCAGAAGCTTTCTTT.